This TCR beta chain was obtained from a study of CD8 T cells in ankylosing spondylitis (dated by TCRdb to the late 2010s). In the study overall: The study set out to find disease-linked TCR variants by profiling T cell receptor beta repertoires in ankylosing spondylitis patients and healthy donors. In total, the full study cohort was made up of nearly 110 healthy donors and approximately 27 ankylosing spondylitis patients. Samples of peripheral blood were taken, and for ankylosing spondylitis patients, synovial fluid was collected as well. Summary of the overall study and its limitations: The disease-linked clones had a CD8+ phenotype and were found at relatively low frequencies in peripheral blood. Some TCR beta motif variants had previously been reported in synovial fluid and blood of reactive arthritis patients, which suggested common disease-initiation mechanisms. The disease-linked clones were reported as significantly enriched in matched synovial fluid samples from ankylosing spondylitis patients. A TCR beta motif of several highly homologous amino acid variants appeared characteristic of blood from ankylosing spondylitis patients.

Reads for this sample came from an Illumina HiSeq 2500. Quantitative 5'-RACE with molecular barcodes was the method used to prepare the TCR beta libraries. The original methods were these. A new computational method based on a probabilistic model of VDJ rearrangement was used to identify disease-linked TCR variants. The public reads were quality trimmed at Q25 with fastp and then assembled into clones with MiXCR by TCRdb, keeping productive beta chains. Each record represents a unique CDR3 protein, reported with the most common genes and DNA among its rows. The V and J calls and clone size are TCRdb's, not the authors'. A total of around 250,000 distinct CDR3 sequences appear in this sample, roughly a third of them only once. Roughly 4% of the sample is in the top ten clones. According to the germline V gene, CDR1 reads SGDLS and CDR2 reads YYNGEE. Between the V and J ends, shortened by 1 base and 3 bases respectively, the junction contains 12 bases. The CDR3 sequence holds 15 residues, the cysteine and phenylalanine included. The sequence is cut down to CDR3 DNA, 45 bases in frame from base 1.

A few counts support this clonotype. The target of this receptor is not known. Base qualities are not provided; no much larger clone lies one nucleotide away. This receptor was taken from a male donor with ankylosing spondylitis or in good health (not recorded which). In this chain, TRBV9 is recombined with TRBJ2-3; a weak D assignment points to TRBD1 (6 bases agree). Sequenced input: blood, either unsorted or a sorted T cell fraction (not recorded which). The CDR3 sequence is CASSVTGLFTDTQYF. The DNA reads TGTGCCAGCAGCGTAACAGGGCTATTTACAGATACGCAGTATTTT.